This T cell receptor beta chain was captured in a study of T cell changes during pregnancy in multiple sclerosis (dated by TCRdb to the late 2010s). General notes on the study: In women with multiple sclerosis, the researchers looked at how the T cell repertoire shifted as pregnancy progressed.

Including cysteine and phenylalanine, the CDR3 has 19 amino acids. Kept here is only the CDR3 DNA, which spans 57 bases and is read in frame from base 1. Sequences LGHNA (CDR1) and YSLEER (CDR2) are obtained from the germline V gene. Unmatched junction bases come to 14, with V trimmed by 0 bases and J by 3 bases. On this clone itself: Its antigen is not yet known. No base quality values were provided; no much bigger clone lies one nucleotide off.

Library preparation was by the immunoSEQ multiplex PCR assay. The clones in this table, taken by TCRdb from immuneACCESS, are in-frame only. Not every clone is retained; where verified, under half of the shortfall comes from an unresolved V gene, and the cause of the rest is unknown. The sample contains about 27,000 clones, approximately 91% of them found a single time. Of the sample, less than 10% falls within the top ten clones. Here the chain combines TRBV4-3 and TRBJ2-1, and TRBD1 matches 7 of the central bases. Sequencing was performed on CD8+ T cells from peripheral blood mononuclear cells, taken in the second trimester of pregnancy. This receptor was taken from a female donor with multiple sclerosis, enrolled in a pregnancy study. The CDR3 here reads CASSQDLGQSTIYYNEQFF. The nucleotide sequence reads TGCGCCAGCAGCCAAGATCTGGGACAGTCCACTATATACTACAATGAGCAGTTCTTC.